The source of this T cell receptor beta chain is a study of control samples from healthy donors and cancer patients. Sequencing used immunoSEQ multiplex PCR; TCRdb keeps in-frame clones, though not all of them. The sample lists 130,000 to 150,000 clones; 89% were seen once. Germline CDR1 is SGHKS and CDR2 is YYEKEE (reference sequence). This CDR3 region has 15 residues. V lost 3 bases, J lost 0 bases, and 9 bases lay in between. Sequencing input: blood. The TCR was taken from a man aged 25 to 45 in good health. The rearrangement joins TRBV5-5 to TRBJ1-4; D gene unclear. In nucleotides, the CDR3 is TGTGCCAGCAGCTGGGGTCGGCCAACTAATGAAAAACTGTTTTTT. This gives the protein CASSWGRPTNEKLFF.